This T cell receptor beta chain was recorded in a study of long-term antiretroviral therapy in people with HIV. Study-level results: Compared with controls, HIV repertoires showed narrower CDR3 length ranges. Pre-ART expanded clones dominated the repertoire at every time point. Subsequent to ART, diversity was augmented yet persisted below that of transplant donor controls. Possibly under older ART regimens, blood was drawn between about 2003 and 2018.

Survey-level immunoSEQ v3.0 assays were run. The method was immunoSEQ multiplex PCR; TCRdb's version includes in-frame clones alone and lacks a portion of them. The sample records 42,000 or so clones, around 85% being singletons. This CDR3 has 15 residues. Between the trimmed V and J ends, which lost 0 bases and 3 bases, there was a span of 11 bases. The germline gives CDR1 SGHTA, CDR2 FQGTGA. On this clone: Its antigen is not identified.

Source: unsorted PBMCs, taken 1.2 years after starting antiretroviral therapy. The genes are TRBV7-3 and TRBJ2-5; D gene uncertain. The clonotype comes from a woman in her forties or fifties with HIV. The CDR3 sequence: CASSLTSLDKETQYF. The CDR3 nucleotides read TGTGCCAGCAGCTTAACGTCGCTAGATAAAGAGACCCAGTACTTC.